This TCR beta chain derives from a study of T cell repertoires in aging, cancer and after chemotherapy. Study-level background: Repeat sampling of healthy donors over several months to years showed clear clonal overlap. The whole study produced a dataset of several million TCR reads. Overall study results and limits: Untreated cancer patients had significantly lower blood TCR diversity than age-matched healthy donors. Median generation probability rose over the chemotherapy interval in each cancer cohort, suggesting rebound thymic output.

Concerning this clonotype: What it binds is unknown.

TCR beta rearrangements were amplified from peripheral blood genomic DNA. A mixed TRB-A/B primer pool amplified rearranged TRB by multiplex touch-down PCR. Using its own MiXCR run on the multiplex PCR reads, TCRdb lists one record per CDR3 protein. The sample includes over 8,500 distinct CDR3 sequences, approximately 25% seen only once; the top ten take about 2.6%. With 3 bases clipped from V and 4 bases from J, the junction kept 10 bases outside the gene matches. This CDR3 is built from 16 residues. CDR1 and CDR2 from the germline V gene are DFQATT and SNEGSKA (reference sequence). The rearrangement uses TRBV20-1 and TRBJ2-7; 12 nucleotides align to TRBD2. Sequenced sample: blood. The clonotype was recovered from a human donor in good health. DNA for the CDR3: TGCAGTGCTAGTCCGGCTAGCGGGAGGGTTTCGTACGAGCAGTACTTC. It encodes CSASPASGRVSYEQYF.